Each of the 29 T cell receptor beta chains below was sequenced from the same sample in a study of human T cells and chemical hapten exposure. MiXCR, applied by TCRdb to the RACE reads, yields one record per CDR3 protein. Here the sample spans about 380,000 distinct CDR3 sequences, 5.1% being singletons. Indicated time point: pre-sensitization, week 0. Treatment meaning: therapeutic diphenylcyclopropenone sensitization with weekly scalp DPC. The material was whole blood, obtained in connection with sensitization to the hapten diphenylcyclopropenone (DPC). Receptor source: a woman aged 45-65 years with alopecia areata. Some clones in this sample may be carry-over from other donors' samples.

Ten or more counts support this clonotype. The chain recombines TRBV3-1 with TRBJ2-7, with 10 bases identical to TRBD2. The CDR3 runs to 17 residues. The V segment lost 0 bases and the J segment 6 bases; nucleotides outside the gene matches: 11. Germline assignment: CDR1 LGHDT and CDR2 YNNKEL (reference sequence). CDR3 in DNA: TGTGCCAGCAGCCAAGAAGGTGGCCTAGCGGGGGTCGGCGAGCAGTACTTC. Its translation: CASSQEGGLAGVGEQYF.

This chain connects TRBV20-1 to TRBJ2-1, with 8 bases fitting TRBD2. The J segment lost 6 bases and the V segment lost 2 bases, leaving 3 bases of the junction unmatched. Germline V gene sequence: CDR1 DFQATT, CDR2 SNEGSKA (reference sequence). The CDR3 loop spans 13 amino acids. CDR3 amino acids: CSARHLAGNEQFF. CDR3 coding DNA: TGCAGTGCTAGACACCTAGCGGGCAATGAGCAGTTCTTC.

The chain couples TRBV12-3 or TRBV12-4 to TRBJ2-5; 8 positions match TRBD1. The V gene end was trimmed by 4 bases and the J gene end by 0 bases; junction bases not matched to a gene: 4. The CDR3 loop spans 15 amino acids. The CDR3 here is CASSWADRDQETQYF. The CDR3 DNA reads TGTGCCAGCAGTTGGGCGGACAGGGACCAAGAGACCCAGTACTTC.

The chain is built from TRBV5-6 and TRBJ1-1; unclear D gene. Deletions cut 5 bases from V and 1 base from J, with 15 bases between. Per the germline V gene, CDR1 is SGHDT and CDR2 is YYEEEE. The CDR3 sequence is 15 residues long. The CDR3 DNA sequence: TGTGCCAGCAGGAAGTCGTGGCAGTCGAACACTGAAGCTTTCTTT. It specifies CASRKSWQSNTEAFF.

A few counts support this clonotype. This chain joins TRBV29-1 and TRBJ1-3; no clear D gene. Germline lookup yields CDR1 SQVTM and CDR2 ANQGSEA. Trimming pared 6 bases from V and 4 bases from J, leaving 13 bases between. This CDR3 is built from 13 residues. CDR3 protein: CSVSHLEGNTIYF. CDR3 in DNA: TGCAGCGTCTCACACCTAGAAGGAAACACCATATATTTT.

The chain employs TRBV6-5 and TRBJ2-3; 11 positions match TRBD2. The CDR3 contains 16 residues. CDR1 is MNHEY, CDR2 SVGAGI, per germline. With V trimmed by 5 bases and J by 6 bases, 10 bases remained unmatched. CDR3 sequence: CASSPVMTSGTDTQYF. The CDR3 coding sequence is TGTGCCAGCAGTCCCGTTATGACTAGCGGGACTGATACGCAGTATTTT.

V gene TRBV11-2 combines with J gene TRBJ2-5; D ambiguous. This CDR3 contains 12 residues. The germline gives CDR1 SGHAT, CDR2 FQNNGV. Trimming cost V 5 bases and J 0 bases, with 4 bases left between them. CDR3 sequence (DNA): TGTGCCAGCAGCCCCCACCAAGAGACCCAGTACTTC. This sequence encodes CASSPHQETQYF.

The chain is built from TRBV12-3 or TRBV12-4 and TRBJ2-3; D gene unclear. V was clipped by 6 bases and J by 10 bases, with 11 bases between them. CDR3 length: 11 amino acids. CDR3 sequence reads: CASRGLGAQYF. The CDR3 nucleotides read TGTGCCAGCAGGGGTCTTGGGGCGCAGTATTTT.

This clonotype has ten or more counts. The rearrangement links TRBV6-2 or TRBV6-3 to TRBJ1-1; D gene uncertain. The CDR3 loop spans 13 amino acids. Trimming took off 2 bases at V and 10 bases at J, with 14 bases between the two ends. Germline CDR1 is MNHEY and CDR2 is SVGEGT. CDR3 DNA: TGTGCCAGCAGTTACCTCCCCAGTCTCTCAGCTTTCTTT. Translation: CASSYLPSLSAFF.

The chain joins TRBV18 to TRBJ1-4, with TRBD1 as a possible D gene (6 bases). Trimming left V 1 base short and J 8 bases short, with 17 bases between. The germline gives CDR1 KGHSH, CDR2 LQKENI. CDR3 length equals 16 residues. CDR3 in amino acids: CASSPRGAGTQEKLFF. CDR3 nucleotide sequence: TGTGCCAGCTCACCACGGGGGGCCGGGACGCAAGAAAAACTGTTTTTT.

In its sample, this clonotype was seen many times. The chain carries TRBV12-3 or TRBV12-4 and TRBJ1-5, with TRBD1 identical over 8 bases. Trimming cost V 4 bases and J 5 bases; bases outside gene matches: 4. The CDR3 contains 14 residues. DNA for the CDR3: TGTGCCAGCAGTTCCTACAGGGGGGATCAGCCCCAGCATTTT. It codes for CASSSYRGDQPQHF.

This clonotype was counted only a few times. The V and J genes are TRBV28 and TRBJ2-4; D is uncertain. The CDR3 spans 12 residues. Germline CDR1 MDHEN, CDR2 SYDVKM. Trimming stripped 4 bases from V and 5 bases from J, with 6 bases between. In DNA form, the CDR3 reads TGTGCCAGCAGTTCAGCTCAAAACATTCAGTACTTC. This codes for CASSSAQNIQYF.

This clonotype was seen repeatedly, ten times or more. CDR3 amino acids: CASSYPEETKNIQYF. The CDR3 DNA reads as TGTGCCAGCAGTTACCCAGAGGAAACCAAAAACATTCAGTACTTC. V usage is TRBV6-2 or TRBV6-3 and J usage is TRBJ2-4; no reliable D call. The V and J ends lost 2 bases and 2 bases respectively, with 10 bases between them. Germline assignment: CDR1 MNHEY and CDR2 SVGEGT. The CDR3 has 15 amino acids.

The chain recombines TRBV5-6 with TRBJ2-3, with 9 bases fitting TRBD1. J gave up 0 bases and V 5 bases, and 7 bases lay outside the gene matches. The germline gives CDR1 SGHDT, CDR2 YYEEEE. The CDR3 covers 16 residues. DNA of the CDR3: TGTGCCAGCAGGACAAAAGGACAGGGGAGCACAGATACGCAGTATTTT. As protein: CASRTKGQGSTDTQYF.

The genes are TRBV28 and TRBJ2-1; unclear D gene. The V gene lost 3 bases and the J gene lost 5 bases, with 8 bases spanning the gap. The CDR3 runs 13 residues. The germline CDR1 and CDR2 sequences are MDHEN and SYDVKM. The CDR3 region is CASSFPGDNEQFF. In nucleotides, the CDR3 is TGTGCCAGCAGTTTCCCAGGAGACAATGAGCAGTTCTTC.

This clonotype was seen many times. The genes are TRBV9 and TRBJ2-3; 11 nucleotides align to TRBD2. The V gene's germline CDR1 is SGDLS and CDR2 YYNGEE. The J segment lost 1 base and the V segment lost 3 bases, leaving 1 base of the junction unmatched. This CDR3 is built from 15 residues. The DNA of the CDR3 is TGTGCCAGCAGCGCGACTAGCGGGGGCACAGATACGCAGTATTTT. Translation gives CASSATSGGTDTQYF.

This clonotype was seen only a few times. The chain recombines TRBV6-5 with TRBJ2-7; D ambiguous. V was shortened by 6 bases and J by 0 bases, with 9 bases between the two germline ends. CDR1 MNHEY and CDR2 SVGAGI come from the germline V gene. This CDR3 is built from 13 residues. The CDR3 DNA follows: TGTGCCAGCAGGGGCAGGATCTCCTACGAGCAGTACTTC. Protein: CASRGRISYEQYF.

This clonotype occurred a few times. The chain carries TRBV6-2 or TRBV6-3 and TRBJ2-2; D perhaps matches TRBD1 (6 bases). Looked up from germline, CDR1 is MNHEY and CDR2 is SVGEGT. Trimming shortened V by 8 bases and J by 4 bases, and 8 bases separated the two germline ends. The CDR3 has 12 residues. The CDR3 spells CASGQTTGELFF. CDR3 nucleotide sequence: TGTGCCAGCGGACAGACCACCGGGGAGCTGTTTTTT.

This clonotype was detected ten times or more. The chain uses TRBV5-5 and TRBJ1-5, with 7 bases aligning to TRBD1. CDR1 and CDR2 from the germline V gene are SGHKS and YYEKEE (reference sequence). The CDR3 length is 15 residues. V gave up 4 bases and J gave up 7 bases; unmatched junction bases: 11. The CDR3, as DNA: TGTGCCAGCAGCCACTCTGGGGGAGGGGGCCAGCCCCAGCATTTT. Translated: CASSHSGGGGQPQHF.

This clonotype was seen repeatedly, ten times or more. The rearrangement uses TRBV7-6 and TRBJ2-1; 9 bases fit TRBD2. The CDR3 is made up of 13 amino acids. Germline assignment: CDR1 SGHVS and CDR2 FNYEAQ. Trimming at V came to 4 bases and at J to 10 bases, leaving 5 bases not matched to a gene. DNA for the CDR3: TGTGCCAGCAGCTCGGGACTAGCTGGCGAGCAGTTCTTC. Residues: CASSSGLAGEQFF.

J is TRBJ2-2 and V is TRBV5-4; D perhaps matches TRBD2 (6 bases). CDR1 and CDR2 from the germline V gene are SGHNT and YYREEE (reference sequence). The CDR3 contains 15 residues. The germline V and J ends were trimmed by 2 bases and 1 base, with 9 bases remaining between them. CDR3 DNA sequence: TGTGCCAGCAGCTTTGGAGGGGAGAACACCGGGGAGCTGTTTTTT. Amino acids: CASSFGGENTGELFF.

This clonotype was detected a few times. V usage is TRBV4-2 and J usage is TRBJ1-5; D is undetermined. The length of the CDR3 is 16 residues. CDR1 is LGHNA and CDR2 is YNFKEQ in the germline V gene. V shed 0 bases and J shed 4 bases, with 13 bases lying between them. The CDR3 is CASSQDKGSENQPQHF. CDR3 DNA sequence: TGTGCCAGCAGCCAAGACAAGGGCAGCGAGAATCAGCCCCAGCATTTT.

This clonotype was detected many times. The rearrangement links TRBV7-3 to TRBJ1-1; D gene ambiguous. Germline V gene lookup returns CDR1 SGHTA and CDR2 FQGTGA. Trimming removed 5 bases at V and 5 bases at J, with 12 bases between. The CDR3 runs 13 residues. The DNA for the CDR3 is TGTGCCAGCAGCGCCAACTCGTGGACTGAAGCTTTCTTT. Its translation is CASSANSWTEAFF.

This clonotype was observed a handful of times. The chain uses TRBV27 and TRBJ2-3; D is uncertain. Germline loops: CDR1 MNHEY, CDR2 SMNVEV (reference sequence). The V gene lost 5 bases and the J gene lost 9 bases, with 15 bases spanning the gap. This CDR3 contains 13 residues. The CDR3 here is CASSPTPQITQYF. CDR3 nucleotide sequence: TGTGCCAGCAGTCCTACCCCACAGATAACGCAGTATTTT.

Ten or more counts support this clonotype. The junction and the germline gene differ at one end; a read error may be behind it. The rearrangement joins TRBV3-1 to TRBJ1-2; D not resolved. CDR3 length: 12 residues. Germline CDR1 reads LGHDT; CDR2 reads YNNKEL (reference sequence). The CDR3 nucleotides are TGTGCCAGCAGCCAAGTGGGCAGCTTCTTCTGCTTC. Encoded protein: CASSQVGSFFCF.

This sequence joins TRBV7-2 and TRBJ2-5; maybe TRBD2 (6 bases). The germline V gene has CDR1 SGHTA and CDR2 FQGNSA. V lost 3 bases and J lost 4, with 18 bases in between. This CDR3 has 16 residues. The CDR3 nucleotides read TGTGCCAGCAGCTTGGATGCACCGGGGGTTGGAGAGACCCAGTACTTC. Amino acid sequence: CASSLDAPGVGETQYF.

In this sample, this clonotype turned up a few times. The rearrangement joins TRBV9 to TRBJ1-1, with D unresolved. Germline V CDR1 and CDR2: SGDLS, YYNGEE. The CDR3 has 13 amino acids. The germline V and J ends were trimmed by 3 bases and 7 bases, with 13 bases remaining between them. Here the CDR3 reads CASSEGDGDEAFF. The CDR3 nucleotides read TGTGCCAGCAGCGAGGGAGACGGAGATGAAGCTTTCTTT.

The gene calls are TRBV3-1 and TRBJ2-7; 9 bases fit TRBD1. J was trimmed by 9 bases and V by 3 bases; bases with no gene match: 3. CDR3 length equals 12 residues. Germline loops: CDR1 LGHDT, CDR2 YNNKEL (reference sequence). CDR3 loop: CASSQGQGLQYF. In nucleotides, the CDR3 is TGTGCCAGCAGCCAGGGACAGGGTTTGCAGTACTTC.

This clonotype was detected a few times. This sequence joins TRBV20-1 and TRBJ2-2; unclear D gene. Per the germline V gene, CDR1 is DFQATT and CDR2 is SNEGSKA (reference sequence). Trimming pared 3 bases from V and 4 bases from J, leaving 12 bases between. This CDR3 spans 14 amino acids. The CDR3 DNA sequence: TGCAGTGCTAGTGTCGCATCAGGCACCGGGGAGCTGTTTTTT. Residues: CSASVASGTGELFF.